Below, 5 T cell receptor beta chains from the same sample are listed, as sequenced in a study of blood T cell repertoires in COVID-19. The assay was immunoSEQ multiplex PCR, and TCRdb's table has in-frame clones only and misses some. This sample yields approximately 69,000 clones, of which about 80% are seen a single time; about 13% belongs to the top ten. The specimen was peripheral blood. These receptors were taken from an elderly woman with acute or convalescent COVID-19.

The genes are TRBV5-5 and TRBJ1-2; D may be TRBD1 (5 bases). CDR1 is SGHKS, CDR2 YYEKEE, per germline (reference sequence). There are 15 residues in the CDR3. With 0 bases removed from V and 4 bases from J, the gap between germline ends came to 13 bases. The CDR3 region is CASSLVQGGGYGYTF. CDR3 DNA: TGTGCCAGCAGCTTGGTTCAGGGCGGTGGCTATGGCTACACCTTC. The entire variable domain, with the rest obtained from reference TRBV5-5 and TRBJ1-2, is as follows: DAGVTQSPTHLIKTRGQQVTLRCSPISGHKSVSWYQQVLGQGPQFIFQYYEKEERGRGNFPDRFSARQFPNYSSELNVNALLLGDSALYLCASSLVQGGGYGYTFGSGTRLTVV.

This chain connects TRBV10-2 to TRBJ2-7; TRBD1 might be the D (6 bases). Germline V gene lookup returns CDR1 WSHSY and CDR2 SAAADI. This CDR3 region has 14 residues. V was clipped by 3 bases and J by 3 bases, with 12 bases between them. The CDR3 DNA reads TGCGCCAGCAGTGAAGTCAGGGGTTACTACGAGCAGTACTTC. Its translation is CASSEVRGYYEQYF.

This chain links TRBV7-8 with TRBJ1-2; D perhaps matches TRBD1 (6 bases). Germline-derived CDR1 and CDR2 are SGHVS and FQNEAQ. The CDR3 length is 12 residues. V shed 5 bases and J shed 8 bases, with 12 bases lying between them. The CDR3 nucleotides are TGTGCCAGCAGCCCAGGGGCCGGGGGCTACACCTTC. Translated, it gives CASSPGAGGYTF.

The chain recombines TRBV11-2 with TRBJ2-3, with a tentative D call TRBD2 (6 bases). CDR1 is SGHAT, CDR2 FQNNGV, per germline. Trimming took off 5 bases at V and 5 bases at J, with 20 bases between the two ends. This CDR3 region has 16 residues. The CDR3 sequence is CASSRLVAGWGDTQYF. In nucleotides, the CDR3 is TGTGCCAGCAGCCGCCTGGTTGCGGGGTGGGGAGATACGCAGTATTTT.

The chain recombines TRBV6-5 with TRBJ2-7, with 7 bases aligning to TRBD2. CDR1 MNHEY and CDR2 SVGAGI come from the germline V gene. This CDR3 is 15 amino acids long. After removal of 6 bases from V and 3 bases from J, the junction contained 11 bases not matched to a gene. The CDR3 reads CASSAGTISYYEQYF. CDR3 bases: TGTGCCAGCAGCGCCGGGACTATCTCTTACTACGAGCAGTACTTC.